The clone carrying this TCR beta chain appeared many times. The target antigen is unknown. Trimming took 0 bases from V and 1 from J; bases not matched to a gene: 1. Germline assignment: CDR1 DFQATT and CDR2 SNEGSKA (reference sequence). CDR3 length: 14 residues. The source of the sample is a study of T cell repertoires in cytomegalovirus infection. Overall study context: Evidence of both CMV infection and a matching HLA type came from public TCR beta signatures.

Each CDR3 protein gets one entry after TCRdb re-called the reads with MiXCR. The sample has fewer than 550,000 distinct CDR3 sequences; around 11% are singletons. The study's findings and limits: Dominating the ex vivo response were TCR beta clonotypes that were CMV-specific and HLA-C-restricted.

Source material: PBMCs. The chain carries TRBV20-1 and TRBJ2-5; 8 nucleotides agree with TRBD2. The clonotype was recovered from a human donor in good health (CMV status not recorded). Some clones in this sample may be carry-over from other donors' samples. The CDR3 here is CSARDGGGQETQYF. The CDR3 nucleotides are TGCAGTGCTAGAGACGGGGGGGGCCAAGAGACCCAGTACTTC.